These T cell receptor beta chains were read from a single sample in a study of T cells after yellow fever vaccination. MiXCR, run by TCRdb on the 5' RACE reads, gives a single entry per CDR3 protein. The sample holds 620,000 or so distinct CDR3 sequences, roughly a sixth seen once. Source: PBMCs, taken 4 to 6 days after the first yellow fever vaccination. The origin of the receptors is a man aged 18 to 35 who received the YFV17D yellow fever vaccine. Both conserved end residues are part of each CDR3. Fields, in order: J gene, V gene, clone size, D gene, CDR3 protein, CDR3 DNA. The D gene is left open where the match is weak. Size is stated for part of the rows, as once, few or many counts, or as a class when the clone is expanded.

TRBJ1-5	TRBV23-1	few	.	CARVSGKPQHF	TGCGCCCGAGTCAGTGGCAAGCCCCAGCATTTT
TRBJ2-7	TRBV4-2	.	TRBD1	CASSQDGTGPEQYF	TGTGCCAGCAGCCAAGATGGGACAGGGCCCGAGCAGTACTTC
TRBJ1-2	TRBV5-4	.	.	CASSPWHGANYGYTF	TGTGCCAGCAGCCCCTGGCACGGGGCTAACTATGGCTACACCTTC
TRBJ1-3	TRBV6-2/TRBV6-3	.	TRBD1	CASSAPDRSDTIYF	TGTGCCAGCAGTGCTCCGGACAGGTCCGACACCATATATTTT
TRBJ1-1	TRBV29-1	few	TRBD1	CSATTGENTEAFF	TGCAGCGCCACGACAGGGGAAAACACTGAAGCTTTCTTT
TRBJ2-3	TRBV4-3	.	.	CASSQQGFDTQYF	TGCGCCAGCAGCCAACAGGGGTTTGATACGCAGTATTTT
TRBJ2-5	TRBV5-1	.	TRBD2	CASSPLPGGEETQYF	TGCGCCAGCAGCCCCCTCCCGGGGGGAGAAGAGACCCAGTACTTC
TRBJ2-2	TRBV10-3	.	.	CAISAPAGTGAPRTPGSCFF	.
TRBJ1-2	TRBV6-1	few	.	CASSEGGGPYYGYTF	TGTGCCAGCAGTGAAGGCGGGGGTCCCTACTATGGCTACACCTTC
TRBJ1-4	TRBV10-3	.	TRBD1	CAIGGQVGEKLFF	TGTGCCATCGGGGGACAGGTCGGTGAAAAACTGTTTTTT
TRBJ2-5	TRBV20-1	few	.	CSARTSETQYF	TGCAGTGCTAGGACCTCAGAGACCCAGTACTTC
TRBJ2-1	TRBV5-1	few	TRBD1	CASSVGQGDEQFF	TGCGCCAGCAGCGTGGGACAGGGGGATGAGCAGTTCTTC
TRBJ1-5	TRBV27	few	.	CASSYGRDNQPQHF	TGTGCCAGCAGTTATGGCCGGGACAATCAGCCCCAGCATTTT
TRBJ2-4	TRBV9	.	.	CASSVLGGSRRDIQYF	TGTGCCAGCAGCGTATTGGGGGGCTCGAGGAGAGACATTCAGTACTTC
TRBJ2-1	TRBV6-4	few	TRBD2	CASSAGGGRNEQFF	TGTGCCAGCTCGGCTGGCGGGGGTCGCAATGAGCAGTTCTTC
TRBJ2-2	TRBV3-1	few	.	CASSQLGGELFF	TGTGCCAGCAGCCAATTGGGCGGGGAGCTGTTTTTT
TRBJ1-2	TRBV5-1	.	TRBD1	CASSSDRDRHGYTF	TGCGCCAGCAGCTCAGACCGGGACAGGCATGGCTACACCTTC
TRBJ2-1	TRBV18	many	.	CASSPQASYNEQFF	TGTGCCAGCTCACCACAGGCCTCCTACAATGAGCAGTTCTTC
TRBJ1-5	TRBV7-9	.	.	CASSKLGQPQHF	TGTGCCAGCAGCAAACTAGGTCAGCCCCAGCATTTT
TRBJ1-6	TRBV20-1	.	.	CSARGFFPDSPLHF	TGCAGTGCTAGAGGTTTCTTTCCAGATTCACCCCTCCACTTT
TRBJ2-1	TRBV6-5	.	.	CASSYSRRVFYNEQFF	TGTGCCAGCAGTTACAGTCGGCGGGTATTTTACAATGAGCAGTTCTTC
TRBJ2-1	TRBV7-9	few	TRBD1	CASSSQDRVAYNEQFF	TGTGCCAGCAGCTCCCAGGACAGGGTCGCCTACAATGAGCAGTTCTTC
TRBJ1-6	TRBV7-9	.	.	CASSFRQGSSYNSPLHF	TGTGCCAGCAGCTTCCGCCAGGGAAGCTCCTATAATTCACCCCTCCACTTT
TRBJ1-2	TRBV7-2	few	.	CASSRSLTGATNYGYTF	TGTGCCAGCAGCCGATCCCTGACCGGGGCTACTAACTATGGCTACACCTTC
TRBJ2-3	TRBV20-1	few	TRBD2	CSARGSASGAFTDTQYF	TGCAGTGCTAGAGGCTCGGCTAGCGGGGCCTTCACAGATACGCAGTATTTT
TRBJ2-1	TRBV7-2	few	.	CASRRPDRSYNEQFF	TGTGCCAGCAGACGACCCGACAGATCCTACAATGAGCAGTTCTTC
TRBJ2-7	TRBV10-3	.	TRBD1	CAIDPGTGYEQYF	TGTGCCATCGACCCCGGGACAGGGTACGAGCAGTACTTC
TRBJ2-2	TRBV4-1	few	TRBD2	CASSQEGTSGGPGELFF	TGCGCCAGCAGCCAAGAAGGGACTAGCGGGGGGCCCGGGGAGCTGTTTTTT
TRBJ2-1	TRBV10-3	few	TRBD1	CAISDPRTGGNEQFF	TGTGCCATCAGTGACCCCCGGACAGGGGGCAATGAGCAGTTCTTC
TRBJ2-3	TRBV29-1	few	TRBD1	CSGGTVTDTQYF	TGCAGCGGGGGGACAGTTACAGATACGCAGTATTTT
TRBJ2-5	TRBV6-1	few	TRBD1	CASSRQGRLLQETQYF	TGTGCCAGCAGTCGACAGGGGAGGTTACTCCAAGAGACCCAGTACTTC
TRBJ2-1	TRBV7-2	.	.	CASNPVGNYNEQFF	TGTGCCAGCAACCCAGTCGGGAACTACAATGAGCAGTTCTTC
TRBJ2-2	TRBV12-3/TRBV12-4	.	TRBD2	CASSSPTSGGPNTGELFF	TGTGCCAGCAGTTCCCCCACTAGCGGGGGGCCGAACACCGGGGAGCTGTTTTTT
TRBJ2-2	TRBV6-1	few	.	CASRKDGNTGELFF	TGTGCCAGCAGAAAAGACGGGAACACCGGGGAGCTGTTTTTT
TRBJ1-2	TRBV24-1	few	.	CATSDPGMPDYGYTF	TGTGCCACCAGTGACCCAGGAATGCCTGACTATGGCTACACCTTC
TRBJ2-2	TRBV28	.	TRBD1	CASSPGTVSNTGELFF	TGTGCCAGCAGCCCAGGGACAGTCTCGAACACCGGGGAGCTGTTTTTT
TRBJ2-1	TRBV28	few	.	CASLPSEQFF	TGTGCCAGCCTTCCGAGTGAGCAGTTCTTC
TRBJ1-4	TRBV12-3/TRBV12-4	few	TRBD1	CASSLRGPGEKLFF	TGTGCCAGCAGTTTAAGGGGGCCCGGGGAAAAACTGTTTTTT
TRBJ1-2	TRBV4-2	few	.	CASSQGVQGDGYTF	TGTGCCAGCAGCCAAGGCGTACAAGGCGATGGCTACACCTTC
TRBJ1-5	TRBV30	.	.	CAWSAWADHQNQPQHF	TGTGCCTGGAGTGCCTGGGCGGACCACCAAAATCAGCCCCAGCATTTT
TRBJ2-3	TRBV6-4	few	TRBD2	CASSRAGTSGGIQYF	TGTGCCAGCAGCCGAGCCGGGACTAGCGGGGGTATTCAGTATTTT
TRBJ1-2	TRBV6-1	.	TRBD1	CASSRGTGGYGYTF	TGTGCCAGCAGTCGCGGGACAGGGGGTTATGGCTACACCTTC
TRBJ2-2	TRBV7-9	.	.	CASSLILAHTGELFF	TGTGCCAGCAGCTTAATTCTAGCACACACCGGGGAGCTGTTTTTT
TRBJ1-2	TRBV5-1	.	TRBD1	CASSLVQGHGYTF	TGCGCCAGCAGCTTGGTACAGGGGCATGGCTACACCTTC
TRBJ2-3	TRBV7-3	many	TRBD2	CASSPNPGGPPDTQYF	TGTGCCAGCAGCCCAAATCCGGGGGGGCCTCCAGATACGCAGTATTTT
TRBJ2-3	TRBV20-1	.	TRBD2	CSASSAGGDTQYF	TGCAGTGCTAGTAGCGCGGGGGGGGATACGCAGTATTTT
TRBJ1-1	TRBV5-1	.	.	CASSLVPGSEAFF	TGCGCCAGCAGCTTGGTCCCGGGGTCTGAAGCTTTCTTT
TRBJ1-5	TRBV7-3	.	.	CASSLNSGNQPQHF	TGTGCCAGCAGCTTAAATTCGGGGAATCAGCCCCAGCATTTT
TRBJ2-1	TRBV5-6	few	.	CASSGTAGGRSYNEQFF	TGTGCCAGCAGCGGGACCGCTGGAGGAAGATCCTACAATGAGCAGTTCTTC
TRBJ2-5	TRBV3-1	few	TRBD2	CASSQVPGRAFQETQYF	TGTGCCAGCAGCCAAGTTCCGGGGAGGGCGTTTCAAGAGACCCAGTACTTC
TRBJ1-1	TRBV5-1	.	.	CASTPQGYTEAFF	TGCGCCAGCACCCCGCAGGGGTACACTGAAGCTTTCTTT
TRBJ1-1	TRBV18	.	.	CASSPYGGEAFF	TGTGCCAGCTCACCATACGGAGGGGAAGCTTTCTTT
TRBJ2-3	TRBV5-1	.	TRBD2	CASTVGGSEDTQYF	TGCGCCAGTACGGTCGGGGGGTCAGAAGATACGCAGTATTTT
TRBJ1-6	TRBV9	once	.	CASSVAGPGDSPLHF	TGTGCCAGCAGCGTAGCAGGGCCGGGGGATTCACCCCTCCACTTT
TRBJ2-2	TRBV15	few	.	CATSRGQGYTGELFF	TGTGCCACCAGCAGAGGCCAGGGTTACACCGGGGAGCTGTTTTTT